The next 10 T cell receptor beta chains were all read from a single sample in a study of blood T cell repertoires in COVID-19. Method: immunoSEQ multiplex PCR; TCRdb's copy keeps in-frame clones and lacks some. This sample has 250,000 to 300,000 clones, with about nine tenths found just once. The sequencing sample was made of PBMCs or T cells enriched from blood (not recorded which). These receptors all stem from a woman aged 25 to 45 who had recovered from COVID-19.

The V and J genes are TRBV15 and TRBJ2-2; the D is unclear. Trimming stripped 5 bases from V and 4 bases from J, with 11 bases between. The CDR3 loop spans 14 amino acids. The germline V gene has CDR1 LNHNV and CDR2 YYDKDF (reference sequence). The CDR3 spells CATSPPPGTGELFF. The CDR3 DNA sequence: TGTGCCACCAGCCCCCCTCCAGGCACCGGGGAGCTGTTTTTT. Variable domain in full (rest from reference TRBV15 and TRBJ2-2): DAMVIQNPRYQVTQFGKPVTLSCSQTLNHNVMYWYQQKSSQAPKLLFHYYDKDFNNEADTPDNFQSRRPNTSFCFLDIRSPGLGDTAMYLCATSPPPGTGELFFGEGSRLTVL.

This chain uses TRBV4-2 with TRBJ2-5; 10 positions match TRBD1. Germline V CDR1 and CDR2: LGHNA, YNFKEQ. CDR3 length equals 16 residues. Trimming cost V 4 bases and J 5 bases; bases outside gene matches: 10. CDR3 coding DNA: TGTGCCAGCAGCCCCCTCCGACAGGGGGCAGGGGAGACCCAGTACTTC. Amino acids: CASSPLRQGAGETQYF.

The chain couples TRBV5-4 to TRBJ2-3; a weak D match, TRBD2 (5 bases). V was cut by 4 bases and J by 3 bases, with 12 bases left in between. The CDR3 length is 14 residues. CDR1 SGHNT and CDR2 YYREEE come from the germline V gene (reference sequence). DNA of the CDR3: TGTGCCAGCAGCCCCGGGATGGAGACAGATACGCAGTATTTT. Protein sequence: CASSPGMETDTQYF.

The CDR3 protein is CASSTPTGVNYGYTF. The DNA for the CDR3 is TGTGCCAGTAGTACCCCGACAGGGGTAAACTATGGCTACACCTTC. The rearrangement joins TRBV19 to TRBJ1-2, with 8 nucleotides matching TRBD1. The CDR3 extends over 15 amino acids. Germline V gene lookup returns CDR1 LNHDA and CDR2 SQIVND (reference sequence). V dropped 4 bases and J dropped 2; count of bases not matched to a gene: 6.

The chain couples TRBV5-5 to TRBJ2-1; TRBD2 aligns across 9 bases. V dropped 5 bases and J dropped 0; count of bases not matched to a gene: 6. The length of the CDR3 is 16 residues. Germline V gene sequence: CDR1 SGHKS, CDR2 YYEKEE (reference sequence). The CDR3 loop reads CASSSFSGSSYNEQFF. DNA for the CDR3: TGTGCCAGCAGTTCCTTTAGCGGGAGCTCCTACAATGAGCAGTTCTTC.

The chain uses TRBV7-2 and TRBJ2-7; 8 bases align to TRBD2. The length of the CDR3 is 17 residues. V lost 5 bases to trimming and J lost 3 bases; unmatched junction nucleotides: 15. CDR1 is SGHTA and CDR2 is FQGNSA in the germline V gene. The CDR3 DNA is TGTGCCAGCAGCCCCCTCGGGGGGGCCAGGTCCTACTACGAGCAGTACTTC. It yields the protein CASSPLGGARSYYEQYF.

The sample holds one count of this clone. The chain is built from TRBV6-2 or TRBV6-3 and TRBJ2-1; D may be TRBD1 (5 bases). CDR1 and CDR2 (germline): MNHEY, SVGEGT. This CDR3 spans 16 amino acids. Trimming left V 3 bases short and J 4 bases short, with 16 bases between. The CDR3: CASSYKTGTGYNEQFF. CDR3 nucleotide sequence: TGTGCCAGCAGTTATAAAACAGGAACAGGATACAATGAGCAGTTCTTC.

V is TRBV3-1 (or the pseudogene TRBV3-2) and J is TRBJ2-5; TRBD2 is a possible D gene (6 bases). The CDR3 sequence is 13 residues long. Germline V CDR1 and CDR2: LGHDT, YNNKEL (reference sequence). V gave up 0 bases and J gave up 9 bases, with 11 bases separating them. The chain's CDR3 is CASSQDLRRAQYF. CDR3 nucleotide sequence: TGTGCCAGCAGCCAAGATTTAAGGAGGGCCCAGTACTTC.

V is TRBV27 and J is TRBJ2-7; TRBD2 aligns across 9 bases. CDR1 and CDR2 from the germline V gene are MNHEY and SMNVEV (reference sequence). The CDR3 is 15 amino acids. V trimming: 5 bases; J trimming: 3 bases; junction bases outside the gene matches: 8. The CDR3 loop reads CASSPWGSGSYEQYF. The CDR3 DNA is TGTGCCAGCAGTCCTTGGGGTAGCGGGAGCTACGAGCAGTACTTC.

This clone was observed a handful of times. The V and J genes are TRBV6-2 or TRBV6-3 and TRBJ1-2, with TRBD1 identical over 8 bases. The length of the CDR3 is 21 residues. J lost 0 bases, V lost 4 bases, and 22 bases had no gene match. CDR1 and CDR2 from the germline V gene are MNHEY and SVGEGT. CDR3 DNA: TGTGCCAGCAGTTTTGGGACAGGAAGAAGCACTTACAAACATTCTAACTATGGCTACACCTTC. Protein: CASSFGTGRSTYKHSNYGYTF.